The 22 T cell receptor beta chains presented below share a single source sample, sequenced in a study of blood T cell repertoires in COVID-19. Sequenced by immunoSEQ multiplex PCR; TCRdb stores in-frame clones only, minus some. Found here are about 23,000 clones, around 90% of them singletons; the top ten hold over 15%. Sequences were obtained from peripheral blood. The receptor source for this set is a human donor in a cohort sampled during active COVID-19.

V gene TRBV6-1 combines with J gene TRBJ1-5; D is possibly TRBD1 (5 bases). In germline, CDR1 is MNHNS, CDR2 SASEGT. The CDR3 has 15 residues. V lost 2 bases and J 0 bases, leaving 8 bases between the germline ends. The CDR3 DNA is TGTGCCAGCAGTGAACTCGGGGGTAGCAATCAGCCCCAGCATTTT. Protein product: CASSELGGSNQPQHF.

The chain recombines TRBV7-2 with TRBJ1-4; 9 nucleotides align to TRBD1. The V segment lost 0 bases and the J segment 7 bases; nucleotides outside the gene matches: 6. Looked up from germline, CDR1 is SGHTA and CDR2 is FQGNSA. The CDR3 runs 16 residues. As DNA, the CDR3 is TGTGCCAGCAGCTTAGCCTCCGGGACAGGGCTTGAAAAACTGTTTTTT. Protein product: CASSLASGTGLEKLFF.

The gene calls are TRBV7-9 and TRBJ2-1; TRBD2 is a possible D gene (6 bases). The CDR3 extends over 18 amino acids. V was shortened by 0 bases and J by 2 bases, with 17 bases between the two germline ends. Germline V gene sequence: CDR1 SEHNR, CDR2 FQNEAQ (reference sequence). The CDR3 DNA reads TGTGCCAGCAGCTTAGCCCCAATTGGGCGGGGAGCCTACAATGAGCAGTTCTTC. This translates into CASSLAPIGRGAYNEQFF.

V usage is TRBV18 and J usage is TRBJ1-4; D gene ambiguous. The CDR3 has 14 residues. Trimming cost V 2 bases and J 7 bases, with 11 bases left between them. The germline V gene has CDR1 KGHSH and CDR2 LQKENI. The CDR3 reads CASSPGQAGEKLFF. CDR3 DNA sequence: TGTGCCAGCTCACCAGGGCAGGCCGGTGAAAAACTGTTTTTT.

As DNA, the CDR3 is TGTGCCAGCACCCGACTAGCGATGGGGGCAGATACGCAGTATTTT. This codes for CASTRLAMGADTQYF. The genes are TRBV3-1 (or the pseudogene TRBV3-2) and TRBJ2-3, with 8 nucleotides matching TRBD2. Germline assignment: CDR1 LGHDT and CDR2 YNNKEL (reference sequence). The CDR3 is 15 residues long. The V gene end was trimmed by 7 bases and the J gene end by 4 bases; junction bases not matched to a gene: 10.

This chain connects TRBV6-4 to TRBJ1-2; possibly TRBD1 for D (5 bases). CDR1 and CDR2 (germline): MRHNA, SNTAGT. The CDR3 covers 16 residues. V was pared by 2 bases and J by 0 bases, with 13 bases between. The CDR3, as DNA: TGTGCCAGCAGTGACAACTACAGGCTGGCTAACTATGGCTACACCTTC. Its protein product is CASSDNYRLANYGYTF.

The V and J genes are TRBV7-9 and TRBJ1-2, with TRBD1 matching 7 bases. Germline CDR1 and CDR2: SEHNR and FQNEAQ (reference sequence). The CDR3 has 15 residues. V lost 0 bases to trimming and J lost 8 bases; unmatched junction nucleotides: 9. The CDR3 loop is CASSLANDRQGGYTF. For the CDR3, the DNA is TGTGCCAGCAGCTTAGCTAATGATAGACAGGGAGGCTACACCTTC.

The genes are TRBV7-9 and TRBJ2-4; weak D call: TRBD1 (5 bases). Germline CDR1 is SEHNR and CDR2 is FQNEAQ (reference sequence). V lost 3 bases and J lost 7, with 10 bases in between. This CDR3 has 13 residues. CDR3 amino acids: CASSFGRANIQYF. The DNA of the CDR3 is TGTGCCAGCAGCTTCGGCAGGGCGAACATTCAGTACTTC.

This clone was counted a single time. The gene calls are TRBV3-1 (or the pseudogene TRBV3-2) and TRBJ2-7; 8 nucleotides match TRBD1. The CDR3 runs 11 residues. Trimming at V came to 4 bases and at J to 9 bases, leaving 2 bases not matched to a gene. From germline, CDR1 is LGHDT and CDR2 YNNKEL (reference sequence). The CDR3 nucleotides read TGTGCCAGCAGCCCAGGACAGGGGCAGTACTTC. It specifies CASSPGQGQYF.

The rearrangement joins TRBV11-2 to TRBJ2-3, with D possibly being TRBD2 (7 bases). Germline V gene lookup returns CDR1 SGHAT and CDR2 FQNNGV. The CDR3 runs 16 residues. V was pared by 4 bases and J by 1 base, with 15 bases between. CDR3 nucleotide sequence: TGTGCCAGCAGCTCTAGGGGGGGGGACGGCACAGATACGCAGTATTTT. It is translated as CASSSRGGDGTDTQYF. Together with reference TRBV11-2 and TRBJ2-3, the CDR3 gives the full variable domain: EAGVAQSPRYKIIEKRQSVAFWCNPISGHATLYWYQQILGQGPKLLIQFQNNGVVDDSQLPKDRFSAERLKGVDSTLKIQPAKLEDSAVYLCASSSRGGDGTDTQYFGPGTRLTVL.

V and J are TRBV9 and TRBJ2-1, with TRBD1 as a possible D gene (6 bases). Germline CDR1 SGDLS, CDR2 YYNGEE. This CDR3 comprises 15 residues. V was pared by 0 bases and J by 3 bases, with 10 bases between. The CDR3 loop is CASSVGGPYYNEQFF. CDR3 DNA: TGTGCCAGCAGCGTAGGGGGGCCCTACTACAATGAGCAGTTCTTC.

This chain uses TRBV11-2 with TRBJ2-3, with TRBD2 identical over 7 bases. Trimming cost V 5 bases and J 5 bases; bases outside gene matches: 10. Germline loops: CDR1 SGHAT, CDR2 FQNNGV. This CDR3 comprises 15 residues. The CDR3 loop reads CASSQIAGSQDTQYF. As DNA, the CDR3 is TGTGCCAGCAGCCAGATAGCGGGCAGTCAAGATACGCAGTATTTT.

The chain has TRBV4-1 and TRBJ1-2; maybe TRBD1 (5 bases). The CDR3 consists of 15 residues. Trimming stripped 2 bases from V and 3 bases from J, with 13 bases between. Per germline, CDR1 MGHRA and CDR2 YSYEKL. The DNA for the CDR3 is TGCGCCAGCAGCCAAAGACGGGGGGGAGACTATGGCTACACCTTC. This sequence encodes CASSQRRGGDYGYTF.

The chain combines TRBV11-2 with TRBJ1-4, with 10 bases identical to TRBD1. The CDR3 totals 15 residues. Trimming cost V 1 base and J 7 bases; bases outside gene matches: 3. CDR1 and CDR2 (germline): SGHAT, FQNNGV. The CDR3 reads CASSLVGTGAEKLFF. CDR3 DNA sequence: TGTGCCAGCAGCTTAGTGGGGACAGGGGCTGAAAAACTGTTTTTT.

The chain links TRBV28 to TRBJ1-1; 7 nucleotides line up with TRBD1. This CDR3 contains 12 residues. Trimming removed 7 bases from V and 6 bases from J; junction bases left unmatched: 5. The germline V gene encodes CDR1 MDHEN and CDR2 SYDVKM. This chain's CDR3 is CASISQGAEAFF. In nucleotides, the CDR3 is TGTGCCAGCATTTCCCAGGGGGCTGAAGCTTTCTTT.

CDR3 protein: CATSVSRGNTEAFF. CDR3 bases: TGTGCCACCAGTGTCTCCAGGGGGAACACTGAAGCTTTCTTT. The chain combines TRBV24-1 with TRBJ1-1, with a possible D match to TRBD1 (6 bases). CDR1 is KGHDR, CDR2 SFDVKD, per germline. Trimming pared 5 bases from V and 1 base from J, leaving 10 bases between. There are 14 residues in the CDR3.

The chain carries TRBV29-1 and TRBJ1-5; possibly TRBD1 for D (6 bases). Trimming shortened V by 5 bases and J by 6 bases, and 14 bases separated the two germline ends. Germline CDR1 and CDR2: SQVTM and ANQGSEA. The length of the CDR3 is 13 residues. The CDR3 sequence: CSVIGGPGQPQHF. In DNA form, the CDR3 reads TGCAGCGTTATCGGGGGGCCGGGTCAGCCCCAGCATTTT.

The sample holds one count of this clone. The rearrangement links TRBV2 to TRBJ2-5; unclear D gene. The CDR3 consists of 11 residues. V was clipped by 6 bases and J by 5 bases, with 7 bases between them. CDR1 and CDR2 (germline): SNHLY, FYNNEI. For the CDR3, the DNA is TGTGCCAGCAGGGCCTGGGAGACCCAGTACTTC. It translates to CASRAWETQYF.

The J gene is TRBJ1-1, the V gene TRBV3-1 (or the pseudogene TRBV3-2), with a possible D match to TRBD1 (5 bases). This CDR3 has 13 residues. The V and J ends lost 0 bases and 10 bases respectively, with 12 bases between them. CDR1 and CDR2 from the germline V gene are LGHDT and YNNKEL (reference sequence). Written as DNA, the CDR3 is TGTGCCAGCAGCCAAGATCTCCGGGGGGGAGCTTTCTTT. This codes for CASSQDLRGGAFF.

CDR3 loop: CASSPGIAGSSYNEQFF. Written as DNA, the CDR3 is TGTGCCAGTAGTCCCGGGATAGCGGGGAGCTCCTACAATGAGCAGTTCTTC. The gene calls are TRBV19 and TRBJ2-1; TRBD2 agrees at 8 bases. Germline V CDR1 and CDR2: LNHDA, SQIVND (reference sequence). Losses at the gene ends were 5 bases for V and 0 bases for J; bases not matched to a gene: 9. This CDR3 contains 17 residues.

The CDR3 spells CASEQGNGYTF. The CDR3 DNA reads as TGTGCCAGCGAACAGGGAAATGGCTACACCTTC. The chain carries TRBV28 and TRBJ1-2, with a possible D match to TRBD1 (6 bases). The V and J ends lost 8 bases and 6 bases respectively, with 10 bases between them. The CDR3 covers 11 residues. Looked up from germline, CDR1 is MDHEN and CDR2 is SYDVKM.

This chain connects TRBV18 to TRBJ1-2; no firm D call. The CDR3 runs to 13 residues. CDR1 is KGHSH, CDR2 LQKENI, per germline. With 2 bases removed from V and 4 bases from J, the gap between germline ends came to 8 bases. In nucleotides, the CDR3 is TGTGCCAGCTCACCAGACGGCGGCTATGGCTACACCTTC. Protein product: CASSPDGGYGYTF.